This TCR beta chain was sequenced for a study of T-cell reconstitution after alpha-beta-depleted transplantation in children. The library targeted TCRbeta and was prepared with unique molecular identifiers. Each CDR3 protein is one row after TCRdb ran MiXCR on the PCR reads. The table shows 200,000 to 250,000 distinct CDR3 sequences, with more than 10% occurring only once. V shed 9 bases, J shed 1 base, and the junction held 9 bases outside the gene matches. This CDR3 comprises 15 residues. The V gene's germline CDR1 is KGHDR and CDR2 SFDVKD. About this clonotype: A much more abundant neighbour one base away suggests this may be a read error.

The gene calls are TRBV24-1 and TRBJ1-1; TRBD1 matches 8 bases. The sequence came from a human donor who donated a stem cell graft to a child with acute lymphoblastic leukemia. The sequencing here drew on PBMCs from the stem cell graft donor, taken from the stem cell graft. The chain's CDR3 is CATRGAGGSNTEAFF. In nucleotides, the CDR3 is TGTGCCACCCGGGGGGCAGGGGGCTCGAACACTGAAGCTTTCTTT.